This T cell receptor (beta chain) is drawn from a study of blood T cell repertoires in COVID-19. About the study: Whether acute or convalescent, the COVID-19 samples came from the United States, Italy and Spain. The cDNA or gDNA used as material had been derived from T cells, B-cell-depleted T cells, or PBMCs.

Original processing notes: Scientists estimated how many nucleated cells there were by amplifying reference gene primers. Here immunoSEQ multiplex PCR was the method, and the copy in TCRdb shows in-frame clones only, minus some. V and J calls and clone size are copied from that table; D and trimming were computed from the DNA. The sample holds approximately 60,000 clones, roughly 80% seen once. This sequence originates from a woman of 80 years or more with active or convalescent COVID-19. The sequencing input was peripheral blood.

The DNA for the CDR3 is TGTGCCAGCAGCCGCTCCGGGGCTAGCGGGGGGGCCGGGCCCCAAGAGACCCAGTACTTC. This gives the protein CASSRSGASGGAGPQETQYF. The gene calls are TRBV6-6 and TRBJ2-5, with 12 bases fitting TRBD2. The germline V gene encodes CDR1 MNHNY and CDR2 SVGAGI (reference sequence). V dropped 6 bases and J dropped 1; count of bases not matched to a gene: 18. This CDR3 comprises 20 residues.